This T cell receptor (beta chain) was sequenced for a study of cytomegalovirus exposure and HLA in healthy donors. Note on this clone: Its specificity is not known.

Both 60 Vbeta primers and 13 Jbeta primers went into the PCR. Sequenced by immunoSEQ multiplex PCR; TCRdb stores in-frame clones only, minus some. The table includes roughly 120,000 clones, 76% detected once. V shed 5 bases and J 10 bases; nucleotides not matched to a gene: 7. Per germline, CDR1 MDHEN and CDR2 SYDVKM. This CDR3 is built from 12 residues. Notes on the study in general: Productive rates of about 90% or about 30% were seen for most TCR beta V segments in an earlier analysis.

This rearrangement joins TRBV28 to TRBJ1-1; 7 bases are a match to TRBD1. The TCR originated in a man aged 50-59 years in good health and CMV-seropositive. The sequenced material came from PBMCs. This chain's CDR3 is CASSPGTAVAFF. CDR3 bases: TGTGCCAGCAGTCCCGGGACAGCGGTAGCTTTCTTT.